This TCR beta chain comes out of a study of T cells after yellow fever vaccination. Study summary: The fractions with low cell numbers were processed using SMART-Seq v4 Ultra Low Input. Study outcomes and limitations: By day 5 rather than day 15, the secondary response had peaked, though it was weaker.

Conversion of TCR transcripts into cDNA relied on 5'RACE template switching, which added a universal primer site and UMIs. A single record per CDR3 protein comes from TCRdb applying MiXCR to the 5' RACE reads. The sample includes 70,000 or so distinct CDR3 sequences, 7.3% of them seen just once. This clonotype was seen at least ten times. What it binds is unknown. This sample comprised CD8+ T cells sorted from PBMCs, obtained roughly 10 days after the first yellow fever vaccination. The receptor's source is a man between 18 and 29 years old who received the YFV17D yellow fever vaccine.

CDR3 sequence reads: CASSPWDRGAGELFF. The CDR3 DNA reads TGTGCCAGCAGCCCCTGGGACAGGGGAGCCGGGGAGCTGTTTTTT. The chain joins TRBV7-6 to TRBJ2-2; 10 positions match TRBD1. Germline V gene data show CDR1 as SGHVS and CDR2 as FNYEAQ. There are 15 residues in the CDR3. The J segment lost 6 bases and the V segment lost 5 bases, leaving 6 bases of the junction unmatched.